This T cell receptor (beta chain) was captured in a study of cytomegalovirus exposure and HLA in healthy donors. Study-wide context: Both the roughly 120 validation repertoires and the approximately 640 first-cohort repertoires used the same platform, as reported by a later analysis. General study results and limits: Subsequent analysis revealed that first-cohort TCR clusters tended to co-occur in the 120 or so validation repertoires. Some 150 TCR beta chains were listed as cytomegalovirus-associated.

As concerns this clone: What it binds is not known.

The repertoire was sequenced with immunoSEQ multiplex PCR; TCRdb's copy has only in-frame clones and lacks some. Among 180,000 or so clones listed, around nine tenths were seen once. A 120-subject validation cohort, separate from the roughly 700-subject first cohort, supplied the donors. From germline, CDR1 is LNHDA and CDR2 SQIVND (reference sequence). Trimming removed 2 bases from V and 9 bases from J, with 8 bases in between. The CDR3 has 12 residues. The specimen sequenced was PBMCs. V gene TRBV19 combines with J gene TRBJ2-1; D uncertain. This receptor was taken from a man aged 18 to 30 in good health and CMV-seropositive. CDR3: CASSISGSEQFF. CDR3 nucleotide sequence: TGTGCCAGTAGTATATCAGGAAGTGAGCAGTTCTTC. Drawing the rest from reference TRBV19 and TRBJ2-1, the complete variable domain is DGGITQSPKYLFRKEGQNVTLSCEQNLNHDAMYWYRQDPGQGLRLIYYSQIVNDFQKGDIAEGYSVSREKKESFPLTVTSAQKNPTAFYLCASSISGSEQFFGPGTRLTVL.